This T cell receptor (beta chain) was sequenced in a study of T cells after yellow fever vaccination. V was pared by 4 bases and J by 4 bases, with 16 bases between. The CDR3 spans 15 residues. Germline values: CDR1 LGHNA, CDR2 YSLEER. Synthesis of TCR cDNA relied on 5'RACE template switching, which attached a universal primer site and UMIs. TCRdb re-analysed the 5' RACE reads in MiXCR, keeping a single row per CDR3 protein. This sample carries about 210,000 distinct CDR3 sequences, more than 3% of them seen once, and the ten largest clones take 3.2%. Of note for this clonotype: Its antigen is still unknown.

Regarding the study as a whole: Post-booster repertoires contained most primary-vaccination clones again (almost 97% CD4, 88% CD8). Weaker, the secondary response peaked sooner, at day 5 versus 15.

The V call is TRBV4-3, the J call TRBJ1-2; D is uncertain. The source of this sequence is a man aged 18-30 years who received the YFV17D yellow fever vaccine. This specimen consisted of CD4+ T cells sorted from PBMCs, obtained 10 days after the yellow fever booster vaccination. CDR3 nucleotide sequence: TGCGCCAGCAGCCCAACCAGGACCGCTGCCTATGGCTACACCTTC. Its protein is CASSPTRTAAYGYTF.